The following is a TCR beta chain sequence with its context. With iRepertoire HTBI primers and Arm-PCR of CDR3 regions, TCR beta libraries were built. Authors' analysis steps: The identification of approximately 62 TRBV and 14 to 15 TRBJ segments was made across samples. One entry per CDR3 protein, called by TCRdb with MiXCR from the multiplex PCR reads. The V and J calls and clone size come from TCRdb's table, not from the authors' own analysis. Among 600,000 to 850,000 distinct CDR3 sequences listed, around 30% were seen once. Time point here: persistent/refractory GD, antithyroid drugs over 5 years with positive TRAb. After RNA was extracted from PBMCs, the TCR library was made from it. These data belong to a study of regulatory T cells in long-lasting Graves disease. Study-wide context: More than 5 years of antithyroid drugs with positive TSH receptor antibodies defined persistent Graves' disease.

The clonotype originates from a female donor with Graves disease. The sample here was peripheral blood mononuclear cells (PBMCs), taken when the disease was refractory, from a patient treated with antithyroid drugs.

The CDR3 DNA reads as TGTGCCAGCAGTGCGCCCTATAATTCACCCCTCCACTTT. As protein: CASSAPYNSPLHF. The V call is TRBV6-1, the J call TRBJ1-6; D not certain. V was trimmed by 4 bases and J by 2 bases, leaving 3 bases between them. The germline CDR1 and CDR2 sequences are MNHNS and SASEGT. There are 13 residues in the CDR3.